This record looks at one T cell receptor beta chain sequence and its context. Sequencing used immunoSEQ multiplex PCR; TCRdb keeps in-frame clones, though not all of them. Among around 150,000 clones, over 75% were seen once, and the ten largest hold roughly 3.2%. Second-dose schedules of about 4 or about 12 weeks were combined. This entry belongs to a study of T cell responses to AZD1222 COVID-19 vaccine. The CDR3 is made up of 17 amino acids. Germline V gene lookup returns CDR1 SGHTS and CDR2 YDEGEE. Trimming cost V 0 bases and J 7 bases, with 22 bases left between them. The starting material was peripheral blood, obtained 28 days after the second AZD1222 dose. The sequence derives from an adult who received the AZD1222 COVID-19 vaccine. The genes are TRBV5-8 and TRBJ1-2; D not resolved. CDR3 protein: CASSLAHTAWSISGYTF. The CDR3 DNA reads as TGTGCCAGCAGCTTGGCCCATACAGCCTGGAGCATCTCTGGCTACACCTTC.